This TCR beta chain was identified during a study of molecular identifiers for immune sequencing clone quantification (dated by TCRdb to the late 2010s). A note on the overall study: In a replicate experiment, RNA from 20,000 or 100,000 naive CD8 T cells was split into five aliquots, four of which were sequenced. The study was a methods study using CD8 T cells to benchmark molecular-identifier clustering-based TCR repertoire sequencing (MIDCIRS) and TCR RNA copy counting.

General study outcomes and caveats: Roughly 2.8 recovered TCR RNA copies per cell were obtained by modeling, versus roughly 10 by digital PCR, implying a capture efficiency of 25% to 30%. The naive libraries included spiked-in Jurkat TCR RNA (about nine copies' worth), and this Jurkat TCR RNA is not part of the donor repertoire. Highly expanded clone sizes could be underestimated if identical TCR molecules share a barcode. When barcode sub-clustering was not used, chimeric consensus sequences inflated TCR diversity, with chimeras reaching as high as 47%. Spiked-in Jurkat TCR RNA equal to a single cell's worth was reported to be detectable even within one million naive CD8 T cells. In CMV-specific effector cells, over 98% of molecules were held by clones above 20 RNA copies, whereas under 1% of molecules were held by such clones in naive cells.

Library creation used PCR. Data came from a NextSeq 500. Preparation of bulk TCR libraries followed a previously described approach, with the TCR primers listed in Table S5. Total RNA was purified with the Qiagen AllPrep DNA/RNA kit. Reads from multiple sequencing runs of the same library were pooled before analysis. Per the source publication's procedure: Reads were retained only if their TCR constant sequence matched exactly, and those retained reads were trimmed to 150 nt and grouped according to their 12-nt molecular barcodes. Reads in each barcode group were sub-clustered using a 15% Levenshtein threshold, and a quality-weighted consensus sequence was built for each RNA molecule. Non-functional sequences were excluded, and lower-count sequences lying one edit away from another sequence were also excluded. Barcode sub-clusters with fewer than 20% of the maximum read count were removed, based on fitting two negative binomial distributions. TCRdb reprocessed the public reads (quality trimming at Q25 with fastp, clone calling with MiXCR) and kept in-frame beta chains. Each CDR3 protein appears once, grouped with its most common genes and DNA. TCRdb assigned the V and J calls; the authors' analysis was not used. The sample data list about 630,000 distinct CDR3 sequences, and about 25% of these were observed just once. The ten largest clones add up to about 0.84% of the sample.

Naive CD8 T cell libraries were made from approximately 22,000 to 940,000 sorted cells using 10%, 30% or 50% of purified RNA. Naive CD8 T cells were FACS-sorted as CD8+CD4-CCR7+CD45RA+ on a BD FACSAria II into RLT Plus buffer. Around 10 TCR copies' worth of Jurkat RNA were spiked into roughly 19,000-1,000,000 naive CD8 T cell samples to test detection sensitivity. CD8 T cells were enriched with RosetteSep CD8+ T Cell Enrichment Cocktail and Ficoll-Paque, followed by ACK red cell lysis. This clonotype was seen only once. Its antigen has not been determined. The junction shows a germline mismatch at one end, possibly a read error. The TCR comes from a human donor in good health. Some libraries in this study had Jurkat cell RNA spiked in. The sample was naive CD8+ T cells from blood, with Jurkat cell RNA spiked in. The cell subset or site label, read with the paper, signifies: FACS-sorted CD8+CD4-CCR7+CD45RA+ naive T cells.

This receptor carries the CDR3 CASAGTGAPYAQYF. The nucleotide sequence reads TGTGCCAGTGCCGGGACAGGCGCACCCTACGCGCAGTACTTC. The chain employs TRBV7-9 and TRBJ2-7; 8 bases in the middle match TRBD1. Counted from cysteine to phenylalanine, this CDR3 has 14 amino acids. The only DNA kept is the CDR3, 42 bases in frame from the first base. The germline V gene encodes CDR1 SEHNR and CDR2 FQNEAQ (reference sequence).